Sequencing of this TCR beta chain was carried out in a study of post-analysis software for immune sequencing data. Study details: There were relapsing-remitting, secondary progressive and progressive-relapsing multiple sclerosis among the disease courses included.

Carried by the TCR beta cDNA libraries were unique molecular identifiers. TCRdb re-called the PCR reads through MiXCR, storing one row per CDR3 protein. This sample yields about 260,000 distinct CDR3 sequences, of which just over 35% are seen a single time; 4% to 6% belongs to the top ten. Germline V gene data show CDR1 as DFQATT and CDR2 as SNEGSKA (reference sequence). There are 14 residues in the CDR3. V was clipped by 4 bases and J by 4 bases, with 16 bases between them. As regards this clonotype: Its target is unknown.

Findings and caveats of the study: Compared with controls, patients had more of 4 or 5 TRBV segments, including TRBV5-6, TRBV5-1 and TRBV20-1.

The origin of this receptor is a girl aged 10 to 17 with multiple sclerosis. V is TRBV20-1 and J is TRBJ1-1; D is possibly TRBD1 (5 bases). Sequenced: blood. For the CDR3, the DNA is TGCAGTGCTACCCTCGAAGAGGGGTGCACTGAAGCTTTCTTT. Translating it yields CSATLEEGCTEAFF.